A single TCR beta chain is shown here with its context. The data stem from a study of shared clonotypes between healthy human individuals. CDR1 SGHDT and CDR2 YYEEEE come from the germline V gene. V was cut by 0 bases and J by 7 bases, with 12 bases left in between. The CDR3 spans 14 residues. Sequencing used immunoSEQ multiplex PCR; TCRdb keeps in-frame clones, though not all of them. The table has roughly 220,000 clones, over 60% seen once. This TCR was recovered from a young man in good health. Sequenced input: memory CD4+ T cells sorted from blood. Subset noted: CD45RA-negative fraction. The rearrangement links TRBV5-6 to TRBJ2-3; D gene unclear. The CDR3 DNA reads TGTGCCAGCAGCTTGGAGAGCCAATCTTATACGCAGTATTTT. Translated, it gives CASSLESQSYTQYF. The full variable domain, rest sourced from reference TRBV5-6 and TRBJ2-3, is DAGVTQSPTHLIKTRGQQVTLRCSPKSGHDTVSWYQQALGQGPQFIFQYYEEEERQRGNFPDRFSGHQFPNYSSELNVNALLLGDSALYLCASSLESQSYTQYFGPGTRLTVL.